These 22 T cell receptor beta chains originate from one sample sequenced in a study of control samples from healthy donors and cancer patients. This table comes from immunoSEQ multiplex PCR, and its TCRdb copy is limited to in-frame clones, with some not included. Seen here are 70,000 to 85,000 clones, 90% to 95% observed once, and the top ten hold 17%. Source material: blood. All receptors derive from a man between 50 and 59 years old in good health.

The CDR3, as DNA: TGTGCCAGCAGTGAAATTCAAGGGACAGATACGCAGTATTTT. Its translation: CASSEIQGTDTQYF. The chain links TRBV2 to TRBJ2-3; D unclear. In germline, CDR1 is SNHLY, CDR2 FYNNEI. The V gene lost 2 bases and the J gene lost 3 bases, with 9 bases spanning the gap. This CDR3 comprises 14 residues.

The chain joins TRBV5-4 to TRBJ1-3; D is possibly TRBD1 (5 bases). Germline lookup yields CDR1 SGHNT and CDR2 YYREEE (reference sequence). This CDR3 contains 15 residues. The V end lost 4 bases, the J end lost 4 bases, and 15 bases lay between the germline ends. CDR3 sequence (DNA): TGTGCCAGCAGCGTTGACAGTAGTAGAGGAAACACCATATATTTT. Translating gives CASSVDSSRGNTIYF.

The CDR3 loop is CASSWTEAFF. DNA of the CDR3: TGTGCCAGCAGTTGGACTGAAGCTTTCTTT. This chain uses TRBV27 with TRBJ1-1; no definite D call. The CDR3 runs 10 residues. Germline assignment: CDR1 MNHEY and CDR2 SMNVEV (reference sequence). Trimming stripped 4 bases from V and 5 bases from J, with 2 bases between.

The CDR3 protein is CASSLGGGNQPQHF. The CDR3 nucleotides are TGTGCCAGCAGCTTAGGGGGGGGCAATCAGCCCCAGCATTTT. The rearrangement uses TRBV7-9 and TRBJ1-5; D might be TRBD1 (5 bases). V was clipped by 1 base and J by 2 bases, with 6 bases between them. Germline CDR1 and CDR2: SEHNR and FQNEAQ (reference sequence). This CDR3 has 14 amino acids.

Of note for this clone: Other DNA sequences within the sample encode an identical CDR3. This rearrangement joins TRBV2 to TRBJ1-5; D ambiguous. This CDR3 contains 14 residues. V dropped 6 bases and J dropped 3 bases, with 12 bases sitting between them. Germline CDR1 is SNHLY and CDR2 is FYNNEI. The CDR3 protein is CASSGRLNNQPQHF. CDR3 sequence (DNA): TGTGCCAGCAGCGGCAGGCTCAACAATCAGCCCCAGCATTTT. The entire variable domain, with the rest obtained from reference TRBV2 and TRBJ1-5, is as follows: EPEVTQTPSHQVTQMGQEVILRCVPISNHLYFYWYRQILGQKVEFLVSFYNNEISEKSEIFDDQFSVERPDGSNFTLKIRSTKLEDSAMYFCASSGRLNNQPQHFGDGTRLSIL.

This sequence joins TRBV30 and TRBJ1-5, with 10 bases that match TRBD1. V shed 5 bases, J shed 4 bases, and the junction held 2 bases outside the gene matches. Germline-derived CDR1 and CDR2 are GTSNPN and SVGIG (reference sequence). CDR3 length: 13 residues. DNA for the CDR3: TGTGCCTGGGGGGGACAGGGGAATCAGCCCCAGCATTTT. Translated: CAWGGQGNQPQHF.

The J gene is TRBJ2-2, the V gene TRBV24-1; 10 bases map to TRBD1. The CDR3 runs to 16 residues. V shed 4 bases and J 3 bases; nucleotides not matched to a gene: 4. From germline, CDR1 is KGHDR and CDR2 SFDVKD. CDR3 sequence reads: CATSDPGQGDTGELFF. As DNA, the CDR3 is TGTGCCACCAGTGACCCAGGACAGGGGGACACCGGGGAGCTGTTTTTT.

V usage is TRBV7-2 and J usage is TRBJ1-1, with D unresolved. V lost 6 bases and J 0 bases, leaving 8 bases between the germline ends. CDR3 length: 13 residues. The germline V gene has CDR1 SGHTA and CDR2 FQGNSA. The CDR3 reads CASRFMMNTEAFF. In DNA, the CDR3 is TGTGCCAGCAGGTTCATGATGAACACTGAAGCTTTCTTT.

The rearrangement uses TRBV4-3 and TRBJ1-5, with D tentatively TRBD1 (5 bases). Germline-derived CDR1 and CDR2 are LGHNA and YSLEER. The CDR3 runs to 16 residues. V gave up 0 bases and J gave up 2 bases, with 11 bases separating them. The CDR3 reads CASSQDWGIGNQPQHF. The CDR3, as DNA: TGCGCCAGCAGCCAAGATTGGGGGATCGGCAATCAGCCCCAGCATTTT.

The genes are TRBV5-5 and TRBJ2-2; D remains ambiguous. Looked up from germline, CDR1 is SGHKS and CDR2 is YYEKEE (reference sequence). The germline V and J ends were trimmed by 4 bases and 5 bases, with 6 bases remaining between them. The CDR3 consists of 12 residues. The CDR3, as DNA: TGTGCCAGCAGCGGCATGACCGGGGAGCTGTTTTTT. Protein: CASSGMTGELFF.

The chain combines TRBV6-5 with TRBJ1-1, with D possibly matching TRBD1 (5 bases). Trimming took off 4 bases at V and 2 bases at J, with 11 bases between the two ends. The CDR3 loop spans 14 amino acids. Per the germline V gene, CDR1 is MNHEY and CDR2 is SVGAGI. The DNA of the CDR3 is TGTGCCAGCAGTTTTACAGGCAGAAACACTGAAGCTTTCTTT. As protein: CASSFTGRNTEAFF.

The gene calls are TRBV24-1 and TRBJ1-5; 9 nucleotides match TRBD1. The V gene's germline CDR1 is KGHDR and CDR2 SFDVKD. The CDR3 consists of 15 residues. J was trimmed by 6 bases and V by 3 bases; bases with no gene match: 5. The CDR3 sequence is CATSDTGGRGQPQHF. CDR3 sequence (DNA): TGTGCCACCAGTGATACAGGGGGCAGGGGTCAGCCCCAGCATTTT.

The chain joins TRBV6-5 to TRBJ2-6, with D possibly being TRBD1 (5 bases). V was trimmed by 7 bases and J by 0 bases, leaving 10 bases between them. The germline CDR1 and CDR2 sequences are MNHEY and SVGAGI. The CDR3 is 15 amino acids. CDR3 DNA sequence: TGTGCCAGCACCAGACAGATCTCTGGGGCCAACGTCCTGACTTTC. This sequence encodes CASTRQISGANVLTF.

The rearrangement uses TRBV14 and TRBJ1-1; no firm D call. The length of the CDR3 is 16 residues. Germline V gives CDR1 SGHDN, CDR2 FVKESK. V was clipped by 4 bases and J by 3 bases, with 18 bases between them. The DNA for the CDR3 is TGTGCCAGCAGCCTAATCCCAGGAGGTCGGGACACTGAAGCTTTCTTT. Its translation: CASSLIPGGRDTEAFF.

This chain joins TRBV14 and TRBJ1-2; TRBD1 agrees at 9 bases. The germline V gene encodes CDR1 SGHDN and CDR2 FVKESK. The junction had 6 bases not matched to a gene; V was cut back by 0 bases and J by 4 bases. CDR3 length equals 16 residues. In DNA form, the CDR3 reads TGTGCCAGCAGCCAAGAGTGGGGACAGGGCTTCTATGGCTACACCTTC. Protein sequence: CASSQEWGQGFYGYTF.

The chain joins TRBV11-2 to TRBJ2-5, with 8 bases fitting TRBD1. The V gene's germline CDR1 is SGHAT and CDR2 FQNNGV. V trimming: 5 bases; J trimming: 1 base; junction bases outside the gene matches: 12. The CDR3 has 17 amino acids. The CDR3 DNA is TGTGCCAGCAGCAATACAGGGGGGACAGTATCCCAAGAGACCCAGTACTTC. It specifies CASSNTGGTVSQETQYF.

The rearrangement uses TRBV6-5 and TRBJ2-1; 9 nucleotides match TRBD1. Germline CDR1 MNHEY, CDR2 SVGAGI. The CDR3 is made up of 14 amino acids. With 6 bases clipped from V and 8 bases from J, the junction kept 8 bases outside the gene matches. CDR3 nucleotides: TGTGCCAGCAGCCCGGGACAGGGTATGCATGAGCAGTTCTTC. As protein: CASSPGQGMHEQFF.

This chain uses TRBV11-2 with TRBJ1-1; the match to TRBD1 covers 10 bases. The CDR3 extends over 15 amino acids. CDR1 and CDR2 (germline): SGHAT, FQNNGV. V lost 4 bases and J lost 3; bases outside the gene matches: 5. CDR3 amino acids: CASSSPGTGDTEAFF. The DNA of the CDR3 is TGTGCCAGCAGCTCGCCCGGGACAGGGGACACTGAAGCTTTCTTT.

This clone was counted only a few times. V usage is TRBV6-5 and J usage is TRBJ2-5; D not certain. Deletions cut 5 bases from V and 4 bases from J, with 8 bases between. The CDR3 totals 12 residues. CDR1 and CDR2 (germline): MNHEY, SVGAGI. The DNA of the CDR3 is TGTGCCAGCAGTCATACGGCAGAGACCCAGTACTTC. This encodes CASSHTAETQYF.

The gene calls are TRBV6-5 and TRBJ1-2; perhaps TRBD1 as D (6 bases). CDR3 length: 15 residues. Germline CDR1 MNHEY, CDR2 SVGAGI. Trimming left V 6 bases short and J 2 bases short, with 16 bases between. The CDR3 DNA reads TGTGCCAGCAGACCGACAGGCTCGCAGAACTATGGCTACACCTTC. It codes for CASRPTGSQNYGYTF.

The genes are TRBV5-1 and TRBJ2-1, with TRBD2 matching over 8 bases. There are 15 residues in the CDR3. The V gene end was trimmed by 2 bases and the J gene end by 7 bases; junction bases not matched to a gene: 8. The germline V gene encodes CDR1 SGHRS and CDR2 YFSETQ. CDR3 DNA sequence: TGCGCCAGCAGCTTCAACGGGGGGGCAAAGAATGAGCAGTTCTTC. Its protein product is CASSFNGGAKNEQFF.

The chain employs TRBV14 and TRBJ1-2; TRBD1 matches at 8 bases. From germline, CDR1 is SGHDN and CDR2 FVKESK. Trimming took 4 bases from V and 3 from J; bases not matched to a gene: 13. The CDR3 runs 17 residues. Here the CDR3 reads CASSPDQGARSYYGYTF. The CDR3, as DNA: TGTGCCAGCAGCCCCGACCAGGGGGCTCGGTCTTACTATGGCTACACCTTC.